One and the same sample provided the 28 T cell receptor beta chains below, sequenced in a study of CD8 T cells in ankylosing spondylitis. TCRdb re-derived calls from the 5' RACE reads in MiXCR, one entry per CDR3 protein. The repertoire holds 35,000 to 50,000 distinct CDR3 sequences, with approximately 3% as singletons. Material: blood, either unsorted or a sorted T cell fraction (not recorded which). The receptors originated from a male donor with ankylosing spondylitis or in good health (not recorded which).

In this sample, this clonotype turned up many times. This chain connects TRBV9 to TRBJ2-1; 8 positions agree with TRBD1. With V trimmed by 3 bases and J by 5 bases, 13 bases remained unmatched. The CDR3 extends over 17 amino acids. Per germline, CDR1 SGDLS and CDR2 YYNGEE. This CDR3 is CASSGMTGAVSHNEQFF. The CDR3 DNA reads TGTGCCAGCAGCGGTATGACAGGGGCGGTTTCCCACAATGAGCAGTTCTTC.

In this sample, this clonotype turned up many times. This chain joins TRBV9 and TRBJ2-5; unclear D gene. V shed 0 bases and J shed 4 bases, with 7 bases lying between them. This CDR3 has 13 residues. In germline, CDR1 is SGDLS, CDR2 YYNGEE. CDR3 coding DNA: TGTGCCAGCAGCGTAGCTTCAGGAGAGACCCAGTACTTC. Translated: CASSVASGETQYF. The whole variable domain, filled in from reference TRBV9 and TRBJ2-5, reads DSGVTQTPKHLITATGQRVTLRCSPRSGDLSVYWYQQSLDQGLQFLIQYYNGEERAKGNILERFSAQQFPDLHSELNLSSLELGDSALYFCASSVASGETQYFGPGTRLLVL.

This clonotype was recorded at least ten times. V usage is TRBV9 and J usage is TRBJ2-5; 12 bases line up with TRBD2. Trimming at V came to 3 bases and at J to 1 base, leaving 4 bases not matched to a gene. The CDR3 sequence is 16 residues long. Germline values: CDR1 SGDLS, CDR2 YYNGEE. CDR3 in amino acids: CASSAPGLAGQETQYF. The CDR3 DNA is TGTGCCAGCAGCGCACCGGGACTAGCGGGCCAAGAGACCCAGTACTTC. The full variable domain, completed using reference TRBV9 and TRBJ2-5, is DSGVTQTPKHLITATGQRVTLRCSPRSGDLSVYWYQQSLDQGLQFLIQYYNGEERAKGNILERFSAQQFPDLHSELNLSSLELGDSALYFCASSAPGLAGQETQYFGPGTRLLVL.

This clonotype was recorded at least ten times. The J gene is TRBJ1-6, the V gene TRBV9; D perhaps matches TRBD1 (5 bases). The length of the CDR3 is 15 residues. V gave up 0 bases and J gave up 7 bases, with 11 bases separating them. CDR1 is SGDLS, CDR2 YYNGEE, per germline. CDR3: CASSVESRENSPLHF. The CDR3 DNA reads TGTGCCAGCAGCGTAGAGAGCAGGGAGAATTCACCCCTCCACTTT. Full variable domain (rest looked up from reference TRBV9 and TRBJ1-6): DSGVTQTPKHLITATGQRVTLRCSPRSGDLSVYWYQQSLDQGLQFLIQYYNGEERAKGNILERFSAQQFPDLHSELNLSSLELGDSALYFCASSVESRENSPLHFGNGTRLTVT.

In this sample, this clonotype turned up many times. In nucleotides, the CDR3 is TGTGCCAGCAGCGCGCTGACTAGGGGCGCAGATACGCAGTATTTT. It specifies CASSALTRGADTQYF. This chain joins TRBV9 and TRBJ2-3; a possible D gene is TRBD2 (6 bases). This CDR3 is 15 amino acids long. Germline V gene lookup returns CDR1 SGDLS and CDR2 YYNGEE. Trimming removed 3 bases at V and 4 bases at J, with 15 bases between.

This clonotype was counted ten times or more. The chain combines TRBV9 with TRBJ2-1; TRBD2 might be the D (6 bases). V was clipped by 0 bases and J by 0 bases, with 19 bases between them. The CDR3 consists of 19 residues. Germline V gene sequence: CDR1 SGDLS, CDR2 YYNGEE. For the CDR3, the DNA is TGTGCCAGCAGCGTAGCTTCAGGCGGGGTGACTAGCTCCTACAATGAGCAGTTCTTC. This encodes CASSVASGGVTSSYNEQFF.

This clonotype is termed large. This chain links TRBV9 with TRBJ1-2; D is unresolved. Germline CDR1 SGDLS, CDR2 YYNGEE. CDR3 length equals 13 residues. Trimming took off 2 bases at V and 0 bases at J, with 5 bases between the two ends. Written as DNA, the CDR3 is TGTGCCAGCAGCGTTAACGCTAACTATGGCTACACCTTC. It yields the protein CASSVNANYGYTF.

This clonotype is categorized as medium-sized. The V gene is TRBV9, the J gene TRBJ2-3; possibly TRBD1 for D (6 bases). CDR1 and CDR2 from the germline V gene are SGDLS and YYNGEE. This CDR3 contains 15 residues. With 6 bases removed from V and 2 bases from J, the gap between germline ends came to 16 bases. The CDR3 coding sequence is TGTGCCAGCACCCTAGGGTGGGGGCACACAGATACGCAGTATTTT. Its translation: CASTLGWGHTDTQYF.

This clonotype was seen at least ten times. The chain joins TRBV9 to TRBJ2-4; TRBD2 matches at 14 bases. Germline V gives CDR1 SGDLS, CDR2 YYNGEE. The CDR3 runs to 18 residues. The junction had 7 bases not matched to a gene; V was cut back by 3 bases and J by 2 bases. The CDR3 loop is CASSGGTSGRSTKNIQYF. Written as DNA, the CDR3 is TGTGCCAGCAGCGGAGGGACTAGCGGGAGATCGACCAAAAACATTCAGTACTTC.

This clonotype was observed at least ten times. The V call is TRBV9, the J call TRBJ1-5; D gene ambiguous. Germline-derived CDR1 and CDR2 are SGDLS and YYNGEE. Trimming left V 0 bases short and J 6 bases short, with 10 bases between. The CDR3 has 14 residues. CDR3: CASSVGPDGQPQHF. The CDR3 coding sequence is TGTGCCAGCAGCGTAGGGCCGGACGGTCAGCCCCAGCATTTT.

This clonotype appeared many times. The genes are TRBV9 and TRBJ1-3, with a weak D call TRBD1 (5 bases). Germline V gene sequence: CDR1 SGDLS, CDR2 YYNGEE. Trimming removed 3 bases at V and 4 bases at J, with 11 bases between. The CDR3 extends over 14 amino acids. CDR3 nucleotides: TGTGCCAGCAGCGCCCAGGGTCCCGGAAACACCATATATTTT. Translated: CASSAQGPGNTIYF.

There are many counts of this clonotype. The V gene is TRBV9, the J gene TRBJ2-2; 7 bases fit TRBD2. The CDR3 has 16 amino acids. V trimming: 0 bases; J trimming: 6 bases; junction bases outside the gene matches: 8. CDR1 is SGDLS and CDR2 is YYNGEE in the germline V gene. Written as DNA, the CDR3 is TGTGCCAGCAGCGTAGGTGCGGGGGACCCTTCCGGGGAGCTGTTTTTT. It codes for CASSVGAGDPSGELFF.

This clonotype was seen repeatedly, ten times or more. The chain carries TRBV9 and TRBJ1-6, with a weak D call TRBD1 (5 bases). V lost 4 bases and J 4 bases, leaving 12 bases between the germline ends. Per the germline V gene, CDR1 is SGDLS and CDR2 is YYNGEE. The CDR3 runs 15 residues. In DNA, the CDR3 is TGTGCCAGCAGCTATGAGGCAGGGTATAATTCACCCCTCCACTTT. This codes for CASSYEAGYNSPLHF. The full variable domain, with the rest looked up from reference TRBV9 and TRBJ1-6, is DSGVTQTPKHLITATGQRVTLRCSPRSGDLSVYWYQQSLDQGLQFLIQYYNGEERAKGNILERFSAQQFPDLHSELNLSSLELGDSALYFCASSYEAGYNSPLHFGNGTRLTVT.

This clonotype came up many times. V is TRBV9 and J is TRBJ2-3, with 10 bases identical to TRBD2. CDR1 and CDR2 from the germline V gene are SGDLS and YYNGEE. This CDR3 comprises 18 residues. Trimming at V came to 3 bases and at J to 4 bases, leaving 14 bases not matched to a gene. CDR3 coding DNA: TGTGCCAGCAGCGCTCAATCTCCGGGACTAGCGAGCGCAGATACGCAGTATTTT. This encodes CASSAQSPGLASADTQYF.

This clonotype showed up many times. The gene calls are TRBV9 and TRBJ2-1, with 8 nucleotides matching TRBD2. V dropped 3 bases and J dropped 2; count of bases not matched to a gene: 10. The V gene's germline CDR1 is SGDLS and CDR2 YYNGEE. The CDR3 extends over 17 amino acids. The CDR3 region has the DNA TGTGCCAGCAGCGCTCCTAGCGGGTCCTTAACCTACAATGAGCAGTTCTTC. This encodes CASSAPSGSLTYNEQFF.

The sample holds many counts of this clonotype. The genes are TRBV9 and TRBJ1-2, with TRBD1 matching 9 bases. The CDR3 length is 13 residues. Germline CDR1 reads SGDLS; CDR2 reads YYNGEE. V was pared by 3 bases and J by 7 bases, with 4 bases of the junction left unmatched. CDR3: CASSATGGFGYTF. Written as DNA, the CDR3 is TGTGCCAGCAGCGCAACAGGGGGCTTTGGCTACACCTTC.

This clonotype was seen at least ten times. The chain couples TRBV9 to TRBJ2-3; 12 nucleotides match TRBD2. V shed 3 bases, J shed 2 bases, and the junction held 4 bases outside the gene matches. The CDR3 loop spans 16 amino acids. From germline, CDR1 is SGDLS and CDR2 YYNGEE. CDR3 sequence (DNA): TGTGCCAGCAGCGGACGACTAGCGGGGGACACAGATACGCAGTATTTT. Translating it yields CASSGRLAGDTDTQYF.

This clonotype has ten or more counts. The chain employs TRBV9 and TRBJ2-1; unclear D gene. V was cut by 0 bases and J by 3 bases, with 7 bases left in between. Germline CDR1 reads SGDLS; CDR2 reads YYNGEE. CDR3 size: 14 residues. The CDR3 spells CASSVAPSYNEQFF. The CDR3, as DNA: TGTGCCAGCAGCGTAGCCCCCAGCTACAATGAGCAGTTCTTC.

This clonotype was seen ten or more times. The chain joins TRBV9 to TRBJ2-1; no clear D. The CDR3 is made up of 12 amino acids. Germline V gene sequence: CDR1 SGDLS, CDR2 YYNGEE. Trimming removed 1 base at V and 5 bases at J, with 4 bases between. CDR3 coding DNA: TGTGCCAGCAGCGTAAGGGACAATGAGCAGTTCTTC. Residues: CASSVRDNEQFF.

Ten or more counts support this clonotype. The chain carries TRBV9 and TRBJ2-1; 9 positions match TRBD2. The CDR3 has 16 residues. CDR1 SGDLS and CDR2 YYNGEE come from the germline V gene. The V and J ends lost 0 bases and 6 bases, in that order; junction bases with no gene match: 7. The chain's CDR3 is CASSVAGGRAPNEQFF. DNA for the CDR3: TGTGCCAGCAGCGTAGCCGGCGGGAGGGCCCCCAATGAGCAGTTCTTC.

In its sample, this clonotype was seen many times. The chain links TRBV9 to TRBJ1-1; TRBD1 matches at 7 bases. Per the germline V gene, CDR1 is SGDLS and CDR2 is YYNGEE. V trimming: 0 bases; J trimming: 1 base; junction bases outside the gene matches: 3. This CDR3 spans 15 amino acids. CDR3 residues: CASSVAAGGNTEAFF. The CDR3 bases are TGTGCCAGCAGCGTAGCCGCAGGGGGGAACACTGAAGCTTTCTTT.

This clonotype came up many times. The rearrangement uses TRBV9 and TRBJ2-1, with a possible D match to TRBD2 (5 bases). This CDR3 is built from 16 residues. Trimming took 4 bases from V and 5 from J, leaving 19 bases between them. CDR1 is SGDLS and CDR2 is YYNGEE in the germline V gene. The CDR3 DNA follows: TGTGCCAGCAGCCTAGCTACGGGCGGAGCTAACAATGAGCAGTTCTTC. Its protein is CASSLATGGANNEQFF.

This clonotype occurred many times. The chain has TRBV9 and TRBJ2-1; 10 bases match TRBD2. In germline, CDR1 is SGDLS, CDR2 YYNGEE. V was pared by 3 bases and J by 0 bases, with 15 bases of the junction left unmatched. This CDR3 spans 20 amino acids. The CDR3 coding sequence is TGTGCCAGCAGCGGGCCTAGTAGCGGGGGGCCTGGGAGCTCCTACAATGAGCAGTTCTTC. This sequence encodes CASSGPSSGGPGSSYNEQFF.

This clonotype was recorded at least ten times. The chain uses TRBV9 and TRBJ1-3; D is undetermined. Germline CDR1 and CDR2: SGDLS and YYNGEE. With 0 bases removed from V and 0 bases from J, the gap between germline ends came to 16 bases. The CDR3 is 18 residues long. The CDR3 sequence is CASSVALQDRVSGNTIYF. The CDR3 nucleotides are TGTGCCAGCAGCGTAGCCTTACAAGACCGCGTCTCTGGAAACACCATATATTTT.

This clonotype has ten or more counts. This chain connects TRBV9 to TRBJ2-1; D unresolved. This CDR3 has 13 amino acids. The V gene's germline CDR1 is SGDLS and CDR2 YYNGEE. Trimming shortened V by 4 bases and J by 6 bases, and 11 bases separated the two germline ends. The CDR3 region has the DNA TGTGCCAGCAGCCCTGGCCCTGGCAATGAGCAGTTCTTC. As protein: CASSPGPGNEQFF.

This clonotype showed up many times. This chain uses TRBV9 with TRBJ2-2; 7 bases are a match to TRBD2. The trim removed 0 bases at V and 5 bases at J, leaving 10 bases unmatched. The CDR3 runs to 17 residues. From germline, CDR1 is SGDLS and CDR2 YYNGEE. As DNA, the CDR3 is TGTGCCAGCAGCGTAGAGGTCTGGGGGGGGGAAACCGGGGAGCTGTTTTTT. This codes for CASSVEVWGGETGELFF. The whole variable domain, remainder taken from reference TRBV9 and TRBJ2-2, is DSGVTQTPKHLITATGQRVTLRCSPRSGDLSVYWYQQSLDQGLQFLIQYYNGEERAKGNILERFSAQQFPDLHSELNLSSLELGDSALYFCASSVEVWGGETGELFFGEGSRLTVL.

This clonotype was observed many times. The V and J genes are TRBV9 and TRBJ2-1, with D possibly TRBD2 on 5 matching bases. Germline loops: CDR1 SGDLS, CDR2 YYNGEE. The CDR3 length is 14 residues. The V end was cut by 0 bases, the J end by 8 bases, with 12 bases between. In nucleotides, the CDR3 is TGTGCCAGCAGCGTAGATGGGCTAGCCTATGAGCAGTTCTTC. Residues: CASSVDGLAYEQFF.

This clonotype was recorded many times. J is TRBJ2-2 and V is TRBV9, with D unresolved. This CDR3 has 13 amino acids. The V gene lost 1 base and the J gene lost 6 bases, with 7 bases spanning the gap. Germline assignment: CDR1 SGDLS and CDR2 YYNGEE. The CDR3 is CASSVSGAGELFF. Written as DNA, the CDR3 is TGTGCCAGCAGCGTATCTGGCGCCGGGGAGCTGTTTTTT.